This T cell receptor (beta chain) stems from a study of T cell responses to AZD1222 COVID-19 vaccine. The study's findings and limits: Females outnumbered males among donors, who were mostly white British; clonal diversity was possibly underestimated.

TCRdb's copy holds only in-frame clones and misses some; the assay was immunoSEQ multiplex PCR. The sample lists roughly 100,000 clones, roughly 88% seen once, with around 8.7% in the top ten. This CDR3 has 15 amino acids. Germline V lookup: CDR1 SGHTA, CDR2 FQGNSA. V was shortened by 2 bases and J by 4 bases, with 13 bases between the two germline ends. With regard to this clone: What it binds is unknown.

The source is an adult in good health. Sequencing was performed on peripheral blood, taken on day 0 of AZD1222 vaccination. This chain uses TRBV7-2 with TRBJ2-3; D ambiguous. The CDR3 DNA is TGTGCCAGCAGCTTATCCAACCTCCTGGCAGATACGCAGTATTTT. Its protein is CASSLSNLLADTQYF.